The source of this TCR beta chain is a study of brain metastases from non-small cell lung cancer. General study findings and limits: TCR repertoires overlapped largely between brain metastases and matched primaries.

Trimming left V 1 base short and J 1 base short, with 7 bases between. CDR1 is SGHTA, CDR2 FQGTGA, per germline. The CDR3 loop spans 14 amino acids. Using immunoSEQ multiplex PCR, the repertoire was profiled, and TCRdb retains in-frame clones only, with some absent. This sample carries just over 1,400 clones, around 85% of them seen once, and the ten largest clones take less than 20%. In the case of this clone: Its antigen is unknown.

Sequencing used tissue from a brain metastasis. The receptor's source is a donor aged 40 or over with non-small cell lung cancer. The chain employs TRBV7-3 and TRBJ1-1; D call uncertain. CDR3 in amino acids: CASSLRAGNTEAFF. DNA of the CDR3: TGTGCCAGCAGCTTAAGGGCAGGGAACACTGAAGCTTTCTTT. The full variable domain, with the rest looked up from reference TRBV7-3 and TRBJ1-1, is GAGVSQTPSNKVTEKGKYVELRCDPISGHTALYWYRQSLGQGPEFLIYFQGTGAADDSGLPNDRFFAVRPEGSVSTLKIQRTERGDSAVYLCASSLRAGNTEAFFGQGTRLTVV.